Following are 7 T cell receptor beta chains from one sample sequenced in a study of cytomegalovirus exposure and HLA in healthy donors. PCR primers comprised 60 Vbeta and 13 Jbeta primers. Sequenced by immunoSEQ multiplex PCR; TCRdb stores in-frame clones only, minus some. The repertoire holds 150,000 to 200,000 clones, with roughly 80% as singletons. The material sequenced was PBMCs. These receptors all stem from a male donor in good health and CMV-seronegative.

The chain couples TRBV11-2 to TRBJ2-7, with TRBD1 identical over 9 bases. This CDR3 has 18 residues. Germline loops: CDR1 SGHAT, CDR2 FQNNGV. With V trimmed by 5 bases and J by 6 bases, 20 bases remained unmatched. The chain's CDR3 is CASSPRLPGQGYGSEQYF. For the CDR3, the DNA is TGTGCCAGCAGCCCTAGGTTACCCGGACAGGGGTATGGGTCCGAGCAGTACTTC. Full variable domain (rest looked up from reference TRBV11-2 and TRBJ2-7): EAGVAQSPRYKIIEKRQSVAFWCNPISGHATLYWYQQILGQGPKLLIQFQNNGVVDDSQLPKDRFSAERLKGVDSTLKIQPAKLEDSAVYLCASSPRLPGQGYGSEQYFGPGTRLTVT.

The chain has TRBV6-1 and TRBJ2-7, with TRBD1 identical over 9 bases. This CDR3 region has 14 residues. The junction had 3 bases not matched to a gene; V was cut back by 6 bases and J by 0 bases. Germline values: CDR1 MNHNS, CDR2 SASEGT. The CDR3 loop is CASRGTGSSYEQYF. CDR3 nucleotides: TGTGCCAGCAGAGGGACAGGGAGCTCCTACGAGCAGTACTTC.

The chain combines TRBV6-5 with TRBJ2-5; 9 bases are shared with TRBD2. This CDR3 has 16 residues. Trimming removed 1 base from V and 6 bases from J; junction bases left unmatched: 9. Germline CDR1 MNHEY, CDR2 SVGAGI. CDR3 DNA: TGTGCCAGCAGTTACTATGGCGGCGGGAGGGGACAGACCCAGTACTTC. The encoded protein is CASSYYGGGRGQTQYF.

This clone was counted between two and nine times. V and J are TRBV25-1 and TRBJ2-6; D is unclear. Germline CDR1 reads MGHDK; CDR2 reads SYGVNS. The CDR3 length is 13 residues. The V and J ends lost 5 bases and 1 base respectively, with 3 bases between them. Here the CDR3 DNA reads TGTGCCAGCAGTATATCTGGGGCCAACGTCCTGACTTTC. Translation: CASSISGANVLTF.

The sample holds a few counts of this clone. The J gene is TRBJ2-1, the V gene TRBV7-3; TRBD1 is a possible D gene (5 bases). Germline CDR1 SGHTA, CDR2 FQGTGA. CDR3 length equals 14 residues. V lost 0 bases, J lost 8 bases, and 11 bases lay in between. This CDR3 reads CASSLTGQIDEQFF. In DNA, the CDR3 is TGTGCCAGCAGCTTAACGGGGCAAATCGATGAGCAGTTCTTC.

V and J are TRBV5-1 and TRBJ2-3; the D is unclear. Trimming stripped 0 bases from V and 1 base from J, with 6 bases between. This CDR3 spans 14 amino acids. Germline V lookup: CDR1 SGHRS, CDR2 YFSETQ. The CDR3 nucleotides read TGCGCCAGCAGCTTGGTGGCAGGCACAGATACGCAGTATTTT. This gives the protein CASSLVAGTDTQYF.

The genes are TRBV9 and TRBJ1-1; possibly TRBD1 for D (5 bases). V lost 3 bases and J 1 base, leaving 7 bases between the germline ends. CDR1 and CDR2 from the germline V gene are SGDLS and YYNGEE. CDR3 length equals 13 residues. DNA of the CDR3: TGTGCCAGCAGCGCAGGGCCGAACACTGAAGCTTTCTTT. Protein sequence: CASSAGPNTEAFF.